A single sample is the source of the 22 T cell receptor beta chains below, sequenced in a study of T cells expressing NK-cell markers. TCRdb reprocessed the 5' RACE reads and reports one entry per CDR3 protein, with no DNA. The listing contains tens of thousands of distinct CDR3 sequences. The sequencing input was blood T cells: a sorted CD56 or NKG2C T cell subset, CD4+ or CD8+ T cells, or bulk PBMC T cells (not recorded which). These receptor sequences come from a woman aged 18 to 75 in good health.

The chain recombines TRBV7-6 with TRBJ2-7. From germline, CDR1 is SGHVS and CDR2 FNYEAQ. This CDR3 is built from 15 residues. This CDR3 reads CASSLGRGSTYEQYF.

The chain combines TRBV6-5 with TRBJ1-1; the D gene TCRdb calls, TRBD1, cannot be checked with no DNA. Germline assignment: CDR1 MNHEY and CDR2 SVGAGI. The CDR3 totals 16 residues. The CDR3 is CASSYSQEPPNTEAFF.

This chain links TRBV4-2 with TRBJ2-7; without DNA, the TCRdb call of TRBD2 cannot be checked. The CDR3 is made up of 16 amino acids. Germline values: CDR1 LGHNA, CDR2 YNFKEQ. CDR3 loop: CASSQDDSGGSYEQYF.

V and J are TRBV29-1 and TRBJ2-7; TCRdb's D gene call, TRBD2, goes unchecked for lack of DNA. The CDR3 is made up of 17 amino acids. CDR1 and CDR2 from the germline V gene are SQVTM and ANQGSEA. CDR3 loop: CSVAKVGTSGNSYEQYF.

The V and J genes are TRBV15 and TRBJ2-5; the D call of TRBD2 rests on TCRdb alone, since no DNA is present to check it. The CDR3 has 18 residues. Germline lookup yields CDR1 LNHNV and CDR2 YYDKDF (reference sequence). Here the CDR3 reads CATSRALAGETSEETQYF.

This chain uses TRBV20-1 with TRBJ2-7; as DNA is missing, the TRBD1 call by TCRdb cannot be tested. Germline CDR1 reads DFQATT; CDR2 reads SNEGSKA (reference sequence). This CDR3 has 15 amino acids. The CDR3 loop is CSARLPGQLTYEQYF.

The V gene is TRBV20-1, the J gene TRBJ1-3; TCRdb gives TRBD1 as the D gene, but with no DNA this cannot be confirmed. The CDR3 sequence is 13 residues long. Germline values: CDR1 DFQATT, CDR2 SNEGSKA (reference sequence). CDR3 residues: CSARARGRNTIYF.

The chain joins TRBV6-1 to TRBJ1-2; there is no DNA to check the TCRdb D call of TRBD1. Germline CDR1 and CDR2: MNHNS and SASEGT. The CDR3 contains 14 residues. CDR3 residues: CASRGTGDNYGYTF.

The chain uses TRBV20-1 and TRBJ2-3; TCRdb picks TRBD2, but there is no DNA to check that call. The germline gives CDR1 DFQATT, CDR2 SNEGSKA (reference sequence). This CDR3 is 16 amino acids long. CDR3 in amino acids: CSASSDWADTHDTQYF.

The chain uses TRBV7-8 and TRBJ2-7; TCRdb's D call of TRBD1 is untestable without DNA. There are 15 residues in the CDR3. The germline V gene has CDR1 SGHVS and CDR2 FQNEAQ. The CDR3 loop reads CASSLGDTQVYEQYF.

Here the CDR3 reads CARSGQGAQHF. V usage is TRBV11-2 and J usage is TRBJ1-5; TCRdb's D call, TRBD1, is unchecked because there is no DNA. Germline values: CDR1 SGHAT, CDR2 FQNNGV. The CDR3 covers 11 residues.

The chain links TRBV9 to TRBJ1-1. CDR3 length: 14 residues. CDR1 and CDR2 from the germline V gene are SGDLS and YYNGEE. The CDR3 loop is CASSVDGWETEAFF.

The chain carries TRBV24-1 and TRBJ1-5. The CDR3 loop spans 15 amino acids. Germline CDR1 is KGHDR and CDR2 is SFDVKD. CDR3 in amino acids: CATSDRGEVNQPQHF.

This chain uses TRBV9 with TRBJ1-5. This CDR3 is built from 15 residues. Germline V gene sequence: CDR1 SGDLS, CDR2 YYNGEE. CDR3 protein: CASSSGWGSNQPQHF.

The chain uses TRBV4-2 and TRBJ2-1; TCRdb gives TRBD1 as the D gene, but with no DNA this cannot be confirmed. This CDR3 comprises 14 residues. CDR1 and CDR2 from the germline V gene are LGHNA and YNFKEQ. CDR3 sequence reads: CASRKTRDSNEQFF.

The chain carries TRBV6-5 and TRBJ1-1; TCRdb names TRBD1, which stays unverified in the absence of DNA. The CDR3 loop spans 16 amino acids. Germline assignment: CDR1 MNHEY and CDR2 SVGAGI. CDR3 sequence: CASSYFPTGTNTEAFF.

The V call is TRBV15, the J call TRBJ2-2; TCRdb indicates TRBD1, and absent DNA this call remains unverified. CDR1 LNHNV and CDR2 YYDKDF come from the germline V gene (reference sequence). The CDR3 totals 18 residues. CDR3 protein: CATSSLKIGAAATGELFF.

The J gene is TRBJ1-3, the V gene TRBV11-2; TCRdb selects TRBD1, and the lack of DNA leaves this call unchecked. Germline CDR1 reads SGHAT; CDR2 reads FQNNGV. This CDR3 comprises 14 residues. The CDR3 loop is CASSNPGTGNTIYF.

The chain recombines TRBV28 with TRBJ2-7. The CDR3 runs to 13 residues. CDR1 and CDR2 (germline): MDHEN, SYDVKM. CDR3 protein: CASSFAGIYEQYF.

The rearrangement joins TRBV10-3 to TRBJ2-1; TCRdb returns TRBD2, unconfirmable since there is no DNA. Germline CDR1 reads ENHRY; CDR2 reads SYGVKD. The CDR3 loop spans 12 amino acids. The CDR3 sequence is CAISESRGEQFF.

J is TRBJ2-7 and V is TRBV27; the TCRdb call, TRBD1, lacks DNA for checking. CDR3 length: 15 amino acids. Germline lookup yields CDR1 MNHEY and CDR2 SMNVEV (reference sequence). The CDR3 here is CASSFSGQGPYEQYF.

This rearrangement joins TRBV6-1 to TRBJ2-6; as DNA is missing, the TRBD1 call by TCRdb cannot be tested. Germline-derived CDR1 and CDR2 are MNHNS and SASEGT. This CDR3 spans 16 amino acids. CDR3 region: CASSAGTGTGANVLTF.